This TCR beta chain was identified during a study of CD8 T cells in ankylosing spondylitis. Researchers built TCR beta libraries using quantitative 5'-RACE with molecular barcodes. MiXCR, run by TCRdb on the 5' RACE reads, gives a single entry per CDR3 protein. The sample yields about 90,000 distinct CDR3 sequences, around 8.3% seen once. As for this clonotype: What it binds is not known.

Study outcomes and limitations: Matched synovial fluid from ankylosing spondylitis patients was reported to be enriched for disease-linked clones. Earlier studies detected some motif variants in reactive arthritis synovial fluid and blood. As for the disease-linked clones, they showed a CD8+ phenotype and occurred at relatively low frequencies in peripheral blood. A TCR beta motif of under 10 highly homologous variants seemed to mark ankylosing spondylitis blood.

In germline, CDR1 is LGHNA, CDR2 YNFKEQ. This CDR3 is 18 amino acids long. Between the trimmed V and J ends, which lost 4 bases and 14 bases, there was a span of 33 bases. This receptor was identified in a male donor with ankylosing spondylitis. The chain joins TRBV4-2 to TRBJ2-1; a possible D gene is TRBD2 (6 bases). Material: blood, either unsorted or a sorted T cell fraction (not recorded which). The CDR3 here is CASSPRAGRGEDKGAEFF. The CDR3 DNA follows: TGTGCCAGCAGCCCTCGGGCAGGCCGTGGGGAGGATAAAGGGGCTGAGTTCTTC.